There are many counts of the clone carrying this T cell receptor (beta chain). TCRdb used MiXCR to reprocess the reads, holding one entry per CDR3 protein. Here the sample spans more than 400,000 distinct CDR3 sequences, around 27% being singletons. V shed 1 base and J shed 0 bases, with 10 bases lying between them. Germline assignment: CDR1 SGHTA and CDR2 FQGNSA. The CDR3 covers 15 residues. This sample was included in a study of T cell repertoires in cytomegalovirus infection. The material sequenced was PBMCs. The chain joins TRBV7-2 to TRBJ2-7; a possible D gene is TRBD1 (6 bases). The clonotype was recovered from a human donor in good health (CMV status not recorded). Some clones in this sample may be carry-over from other donors' samples. CDR3 in DNA: TGTGCCAGCAGCTTAGTAGTGGACAGCTCCTACGAGCAGTACTTC. Its protein product is CASSLVVDSSYEQYF. Full variable domain (outside the CDR3, taken from reference TRBV7-2 and TRBJ2-7): GAGVSQSPSNKVTEKGKDVELRCDPISGHTALYWYRQSLGQGLEFLIYFQGNSAPDKSGLPSDRFSAERTGGSVSTLTIQRTQQEDSAVYLCASSLVVDSSYEQYFGPGTRLTVT.